These T cell receptor beta chains were read from a single sample in a study of vaccination and CD4 T cells after COVID-19. No antigen has been identified for these receptors. TCRdb fed the PCR reads into MiXCR, producing one record per CDR3 protein. The sample shows approximately 5,000 distinct CDR3 sequences, about 37% of them seen only once. Sequencing was performed on CD4+ T cells from blood, cultured in vitro. The receptors were gathered from a human donor in good health. Both conserved end residues are part of each CDR3. A D gene is named only where the DNA matches it firmly. Only part of the rows carry a size: once, few, many, or a class if the clone is expanded.

>TRBJ1-1|.|once|TRBV10-2
CATHPRATNTEAFF
TGCGCCACCCACCCCCGGGCTACAAACACTGAAGCTTTCTTT
>TRBJ2-1|.|.|TRBV6-4
CASSAGGHTDEQFF
TGTGCCAGCAGTGCCGGCGGCCACACGGATGAGCAGTTCTTC
>TRBJ2-1|TRBD1|once|TRBV6-5
CASSYSSTKVQGAYNEQFF
TGTGCCAGCAGTTACTCGAGTACGAAGGTACAGGGGGCCTACAATGAGCAGTTCTTC
>TRBJ1-5|.|once|TRBV5-1
CASSLAGTNQPQHF
TGCGCCAGCAGCTTGGCGGGCACCAATCAGCCCCAGCATTTT
>TRBJ1-1|TRBD1|.|TRBV11-3
CASSFTGGTEAFF
TGTGCCAGCAGCTTTACAGGGGGCACTGAAGCTTTCTTT
>TRBJ2-1|.|.|TRBV5-1
CASMTAYNEQFF
TGCGCCAGCATGACAGCCTACAATGAGCAGTTCTTC
>TRBJ2-7|TRBD2|.|TRBV20-1
CSARVLAGYEQYF
TGCAGTGCTAGAGTACTAGCGGGCTACGAGCAGTACTTC
>TRBJ1-1|TRBD1|few|TRBV7-9
CASRIDREGAFF
TGTGCCAGCAGAATAGACAGGGAGGGGGCTTTCTTT
>TRBJ1-2|.|few|TRBV11-2
CASSFGRRVGYTF
TGTGCCAGCAGCTTCGGCAGGAGGGTTGGCTACACCTTC
>TRBJ1-2|.|few|TRBV19
CASSPSVGDYGYTF
TGTGCCAGTAGTCCTTCGGTAGGTGACTATGGCTACACCTTC
>TRBJ1-1|.|few|TRBV19
CASSIDPPEAFF
TGTGCCAGTAGTATAGATCCTCCCGAAGCTTTCTTT
>TRBJ2-7|.|.|TRBV6-5
CASSYDTASAHYEQYF
TGTGCCAGCAGTTACGATACTGCGAGTGCTCACTACGAGCAGTACTTC
>TRBJ2-7|.|once|TRBV15
CATSRDRGGYEQYF
TGTGCCACCAGCAGAGATCGAGGGGGATACGAGCAGTACTTC
>TRBJ1-1|.|few|TRBV12-3/TRBV12-4
CASSRSGVATEAFF
TGTGCCAGCAGCCGATCGGGGGTGGCCACTGAAGCTTTCTTT
>TRBJ1-6|.|.|TRBV6-5
CASSYASGAVIGSPLHF
TGTGCCAGCAGTTATGCCTCCGGGGCAGTGATAGGTTCACCCCTCCACTTT
>TRBJ2-1|.|few|TRBV6-1
CASRRDQSSYNEQFF
TGTGCCAGCCGACGGGACCAGAGCTCCTACAATGAGCAGTTCTTC
>TRBJ2-1|.|.|TRBV25-1
CASSYGTLNEQFF
TGTGCCAGCAGTTACGGGACTCTCAATGAGCAGTTCTTC
>TRBJ1-6|.|few|TRBV20-1
CSARVPEYNSPLHF
TGCAGTGCTAGAGTTCCGGAGTATAATTCACCCCTCCACTTT
>TRBJ1-6|TRBD1|few|TRBV23-1
CASSHPGQVGSPLHF
TGCGCCAGCAGTCACCCAGGACAGGTAGGCTCACCCCTCCACTTT
>TRBJ2-5|.|.|TRBV19
CASSIIGAGVGETQYF
TGTGCCAGTAGTATAATTGGGGCCGGAGTGGGGGAGACCCAGTACTTC
>TRBJ1-1|.|.|TRBV7-9
CASSKEISEAFF
TGTGCCAGCAGTAAGGAAATCTCTGAAGCTTTCTTT
>TRBJ1-2|TRBD1|few|TRBV12-3/TRBV12-4
CASSLRGQVSGYTF
TGTGCCAGCAGCCTGAGGGGACAGGTGAGCGGCTACACCTTC
>TRBJ2-6|.|few|TRBV6-4
CASSPQGSGANVLTF
TGTGCCAGCAGTCCACAGGGCTCTGGGGCCAACGTCCTGACTTTC
>TRBJ2-1|.|once|TRBV19
CASSRGQPKGNEQFF
TGTGCCAGTAGTAGGGGACAACCAAAAGGGAATGAGCAGTTCTTC
>TRBJ1-1|.|.|TRBV2
CASSERHRNTEAFF
TGTGCCAGCAGTGAGAGACACCGGAACACTGAAGCTTTCTTT
>TRBJ2-2|.|.|TRBV24-1
CATDGYSSAGSGELFF
TGTGCCACCGACGGGTATAGTTCGGCGGGGTCCGGGGAGCTGTTTTTT
>TRBJ1-1|.|.|TRBV27
CASSWAGNTEAFF
TGTGCCAGCAGTTGGGCAGGGAACACTGAAGCTTTCTTT
>TRBJ2-7|TRBD2|.|TRBV19
CASSMSGGYRNEQYF
TGTGCCAGTAGTATGAGCGGGGGATACAGGAACGAGCAGTACTTC
>TRBJ1-2|TRBD1|.|TRBV3-1
CASSHGTGVGGYTF
TGTGCCAGCAGCCATGGGACAGGGGTGGGTGGCTACACCTTC
>TRBJ1-2|.|.|TRBV4-3
CASSQVGRLNYGYTF
TGCGCCAGCAGCCAAGTTGGTCGACTTAACTATGGCTACACCTTC
>TRBJ1-1|.|.|TRBV5-1
CASSFQQGNTEAFF
TGCGCCAGCAGCTTCCAACAGGGGAACACTGAAGCTTTCTTT
>TRBJ1-2|.|few|TRBV20-1
CSASPSGSGYTF
TGCAGTGCTTCCCCGTCGGGGTCCGGCTACACCTTC
>TRBJ2-5|.|.|TRBV6-1
CASRREGGNLETQYF
TGTGCCAGCAGGCGAGAGGGCGGTAACTTAGAGACCCAGTACTTC
>TRBJ1-2|.|.|TRBV5-1
CASSLSNYGYTF
TGCGCCAGCAGCTTGTCTAACTATGGCTACACCTTC
>TRBJ1-3|.|.|TRBV27
CASSLQYSGNTIYF
TGTGCCAGCAGTTTGCAGTACTCTGGAAACACCATATATTTT
>TRBJ1-2|.|medium-sized|TRBV18
CASSAQNYGYTF
TGTGCCAGCTCAGCACAGAACTATGGCTACACCTTC
>TRBJ2-1|.|medium-sized|TRBV19
CASSITGTFYNEQFF
TGTGCCAGTAGTATTACCGGGACATTCTACAATGAGCAGTTCTTC
>TRBJ1-5|.|.|TRBV9
CASSVDGSNQPQHF
TGTGCCAGCAGCGTAGACGGTAGTAATCAGCCCCAGCATTTT
>TRBJ1-1|.|.|TRBV19
CASSLERGLGNTEAFF
TGTGCCAGTAGCCTCGAACGGGGCCTGGGTAACACTGAAGCTTTCTTT
>TRBJ2-1|TRBD2|.|TRBV20-1
CSARLAGGPYNEQFF
TGCAGTGCTCGCCTAGCGGGGGGGCCCTACAATGAGCAGTTCTTC
>TRBJ1-1|.|few|TRBV27
CASRGYMNTEAFF
TGTGCCAGCAGGGGTTACATGAACACTGAAGCTTTCTTT
>TRBJ1-2|.|few|TRBV12-3/TRBV12-4
CASSPGQTNYGYTF
TGTGCCAGCAGCCCCGGACAGACTAACTATGGCTACACCTTC